The following is a T cell receptor beta chain sequence with its context. The data are from a study of blood T cell repertoires in COVID-19. About the study: The cDNA or gDNA used as material had been derived from T cells, B-cell-depleted T cells, or PBMCs.

Sequenced by immunoSEQ multiplex PCR; TCRdb stores in-frame clones only, minus some. The data contain roughly 230,000 clones, over 70% of them singletons. The V gene's germline CDR1 is KGHSH and CDR2 LQKENI. This CDR3 is 15 amino acids long. Unmatched junction bases numbered 7, after V lost 4 bases and J lost 5 bases. This sequence joins TRBV18 and TRBJ1-4, with TRBD1 matching over 7 bases. The material sequenced was peripheral blood. This receptor was identified in an elderly woman with acute or convalescent COVID-19. CDR3 coding DNA: TGTGCCAGCTCACTCGGAGGGACAGACAATGAAAAACTGTTTTTT. It codes for CASSLGGTDNEKLFF.